Below are 13 T cell receptor beta chains sequenced from a single sample in a study of OX40 agonist ivuxolimab in advanced cancers. Sequencing was performed with immunoSEQ multiplex PCR; in TCRdb, only in-frame clones are kept and a portion is missing. The sample contains roughly 57,000 clones, 87% of which appear only once. The specimen comprised CD4+ or CD8+ T cells sorted from blood, sampled in a trial of the OX40 agonist ivuxolimab. The receptor source for this set is an adult with an advanced solid tumor such as melanoma, head and neck, liver or kidney cancer.

The rearrangement links TRBV28 to TRBJ1-5; TRBD1 might be the D (5 bases). Per the germline V gene, CDR1 is MDHEN and CDR2 is SYDVKM. The CDR3 spans 13 residues. Trimming cost V 8 bases and J 0 bases, with 8 bases left between them. CDR3 coding DNA: TGTGCCAGCGGGGGGTATAGCAATCAGCCCCAGCATTTT. This sequence encodes CASGGYSNQPQHF.

The rearrangement joins TRBV15 to TRBJ1-2; D is ambiguous. Per the germline V gene, CDR1 is LNHNV and CDR2 is YYDKDF (reference sequence). The CDR3 covers 15 residues. Trimming took off 0 bases at V and 8 bases at J, with 16 bases between the two ends. Written as DNA, the CDR3 is TGTGCCACCAGCAGAGATTCACTTGGTGGGATGGGCTACACCTTC. Translated: CATSRDSLGGMGYTF.

This clone was seen a single time. This sequence joins TRBV4-2 and TRBJ1-3; tentative D call: TRBD1 (6 bases). V lost 4 bases, J lost 0 bases, and 13 bases lay in between. The germline V gene has CDR1 LGHNA and CDR2 YNFKEQ. This CDR3 is built from 16 residues. Here the CDR3 reads CASSPNTGSSGNTIYF. In DNA, the CDR3 is TGTGCCAGCAGCCCCAATACAGGGAGCTCTGGAAACACCATATATTTT.

V is TRBV28 and J is TRBJ2-7, with 11 bases identical to TRBD2. Per germline, CDR1 MDHEN and CDR2 SYDVKM. With V trimmed by 5 bases and J by 3 bases, 6 bases remained unmatched. The CDR3 contains 15 residues. The DNA for the CDR3 is TGTGCCAGCAGTACCGGACTAGCGGGCTACTACGAGCAGTACTTC. Translation: CASSTGLAGYYEQYF.

This chain links TRBV7-9 with TRBJ2-5; possibly TRBD1 or TRBD2 for D (5 bases each). This CDR3 region has 13 residues. The germline V and J ends were trimmed by 8 bases and 5 bases, with 15 bases remaining between them. From germline, CDR1 is SEHNR and CDR2 FQNEAQ (reference sequence). The CDR3 sequence is CASQVGRQETQYF. CDR3 nucleotide sequence: TGTGCCAGCCAGGTGGGGAGACAGGAGACCCAGTACTTC.

The chain links TRBV5-1 to TRBJ2-2; 10 nucleotides align to TRBD2. This CDR3 comprises 18 residues. Germline V gene lookup returns CDR1 SGHRS and CDR2 YFSETQ. V trimming: 4 bases; J trimming: 4 bases; junction bases outside the gene matches: 13. CDR3 in amino acids: CASSAVAGGPTSTGELFF. CDR3 nucleotides: TGCGCCAGCAGCGCGGTAGCGGGAGGCCCAACGTCCACCGGGGAGCTGTTTTTT.

This clone was found once. The chain couples TRBV7-8 to TRBJ2-7; possible D gene TRBD2, 7 bases. Trimming stripped 2 bases from V and 3 bases from J, with 14 bases between. This CDR3 has 15 residues. Per germline, CDR1 SGHVS and CDR2 FQNEAQ. CDR3 in amino acids: CASSLRLGGGYEQYF. Written as DNA, the CDR3 is TGTGCCAGCAGCTTAAGACTAGGGGGGGGCTACGAGCAGTACTTC. The full variable domain, rest sourced from reference TRBV7-8 and TRBJ2-7, is GAGVSQSPRYKVAKRGQDVALRCDPISGHVSLFWYQQALGQGPEFLTYFQNEAQLDKSGLPSDRFFAERPEGSVSTLKIQRTQQEDSAVYLCASSLRLGGGYEQYFGPGTRLTVT.

J is TRBJ2-3 and V is TRBV18; 7 bases match TRBD1. Germline loops: CDR1 KGHSH, CDR2 LQKENI. This CDR3 is built from 13 residues. Unmatched junction bases numbered 7, after V lost 5 bases and J lost 8 bases. In nucleotides, the CDR3 is TGTGCCAGCTCAAGAGAGGGGGCCTCTACGCAGTATTTT. As protein: CASSREGASTQYF.

The rearrangement links TRBV14 to TRBJ1-1; TRBD1 aligns across 7 bases. The junction had 7 bases not matched to a gene; V was cut back by 3 bases and J by 3 bases. CDR3 length: 15 amino acids. CDR1 is SGHDN and CDR2 is FVKESK in the germline V gene. As DNA, the CDR3 is TGTGCCAGCAGCCACGGATTTACAGGGGACACTGAAGCTTTCTTT. It specifies CASSHGFTGDTEAFF.

The chain is built from TRBV18 and TRBJ2-4; no definite D call. CDR3 length: 15 amino acids. V shed 2 bases and J shed 0 bases, with 8 bases lying between them. Germline values: CDR1 KGHSH, CDR2 LQKENI. The CDR3 is CASSPSSLAKNIQYF. The CDR3 DNA sequence: TGTGCCAGCTCACCAAGCTCTCTAGCCAAAAACATTCAGTACTTC. The whole variable domain, filled in from reference TRBV18 and TRBJ2-4, reads NAGVMQNPRHLVRRRGQEARLRCSPMKGHSHVYWYRQLPEEGLKFMVYLQKENIIDESGMPKERFSAEFPKEGPSILRIQQVVRGDSAAYFCASSPSSLAKNIQYFGAGTRLSVL.

By share, this clone counts as medium-sized. The chain carries TRBV28 and TRBJ2-7; possible D gene TRBD1, 6 bases. V dropped 9 bases and J dropped 5 bases, with 23 bases sitting between them. This CDR3 contains 15 residues. Germline loops: CDR1 MDHEN, CDR2 SYDVKM. CDR3 in DNA: TGTGCCAGTAATCGACAGGAACGAACTACGGACGAGCAGTACTTC. Amino acids: CASNRQERTTDEQYF.

The chain recombines TRBV5-5 with TRBJ2-2; 8 bases align to TRBD1. Germline CDR1 SGHKS, CDR2 YYEKEE (reference sequence). The CDR3 consists of 15 residues. Germline trimming cut 4 bases from V and 5 bases from J; bases unmatched to any gene: 7. The CDR3: CASSQDRGKTGELFF. DNA for the CDR3: TGTGCCAGCAGCCAAGACAGGGGAAAAACCGGGGAGCTGTTTTTT.

The chain recombines TRBV6-6 with TRBJ2-1, with 7 bases identical to TRBD2. There are 15 residues in the CDR3. V gave up 4 bases and J gave up 0 bases; unmatched junction bases: 3. Germline CDR1 reads MNHNY; CDR2 reads SVGAGI (reference sequence). CDR3 sequence: CASSWGGSSYNEQFF. The DNA of the CDR3 is TGTGCCAGCAGTTGGGGAGGGAGCTCCTACAATGAGCAGTTCTTC.